The clone carrying this TCR beta chain has a single count. Its antigen is not known. The data were taken from a study of regulatory T cells in long-lasting Graves disease. Whole-study results and caveats: A greater number of public clonotypes (approximately 2,700) was shared by persistent patients than by new patients (just over 950). The analysis examined peripheral blood only and excluded thyroid tissue. Persistent Graves' patients showed reduced TCR diversity versus newly diagnosed patients. Favored usage of TRBV28, TRBJ1-2 and TRBJ2-5 was recorded in persistent disease.

From germline, CDR1 is SGHDT and CDR2 YYEEEE. The CDR3 has 14 amino acids. Time point of the sample: newly diagnosed GD, antithyroid drugs for less than 3 months. Generation of the TCR library employed RNA extracted from PBMCs. Arm-PCR of CDR3 regions and iRepertoire HTBI primers were used to build TCR beta libraries. TCRdb ran MiXCR on the multiplex PCR reads and lists one entry per CDR3 protein. Among 600,000 to 650,000 distinct CDR3 sequences, roughly 15% were seen once, and the ten largest hold approximately 20%. This sample was also put to use in a study of T cells in Graves' hyperthyroidism and ophthalmopathy.

This specimen was peripheral blood mononuclear cells (PBMCs), taken at new diagnosis, from a patient treated with antithyroid drugs. This chain links TRBV5-6 with TRBJ2-1, with a possible D match to TRBD1 (5 bases). TRBJ2-5 explains the end of the DNA better; the J call may be wrong. The TCR originated in a woman in her 30s with Graves disease. The CDR3 here is CASSSRGSLETQYF. CDR3 coding DNA: TGTGCCAGCAGCTCAAGGGGTAGTCTCGAGACCCAGTACTTC.